In this sample, the clone carrying this T cell receptor beta chain turned up a few times. The data derive from a study of patients and donors after allogeneic stem cell transplantation. TCRdb re-derived calls from the RT-PCR reads in MiXCR, one entry per CDR3 protein. The sample lists about a million distinct CDR3 sequences, about a sixth occurring once. After removal of 0 bases from V and 2 bases from J, the junction contained 7 bases not matched to a gene. The CDR3 is 19 residues long. Germline-derived CDR1 and CDR2 are ENHRY and SYGVKD. The source of this sequence is a human donor who was either an allogeneic HSCT recipient or a stem cell or donor lymphocyte infusion donor (not recorded which). It is not recorded whose cells these are; they may come from a transplant donor. Input material: blood, either unsorted or a sorted T cell fraction (not recorded which). V usage is TRBV10-3 and J usage is TRBJ2-7; 16 bases are a match to TRBD2. The DNA for the CDR3 is TGTGCCATCAGTGAGTCGATTGGGACTAGCGGGAGGGGGCCCTACGAGCAGTACTTC. Translated: CAISESIGTSGRGPYEQYF.